This TCR beta chain stems from a study of metastatic and nonmetastatic thyroid tumors. At the level of the study: Peripheral blood and tumor or nodule samples from malignant and benign thyroid patients were compared. Broader study findings: Reports indicated that malignant thyroid tumors showed significantly higher TCR beta diversity than benign nodules did, in blood and tumor.

Germline V CDR1 and CDR2: LNHDA, SQIVND (reference sequence). Trimming pared 4 bases from V and 5 bases from J, leaving 11 bases between. The CDR3 totals 13 residues. Ahead of thyroid surgery, no patient had received treatment of any kind. A few counts support this clone. Its target is not known. Original processing methods: A papillary thyroid cancer distant-metastasis classifier was built from CDR3 differences across clinicopathological groups. Via MiXCR, TCRdb re-called the PCR reads. It is TCRdb's table, rather than the study itself, that gives the V and J calls and clone size. The sample lists 15,000 to 20,000 clones, 25% to 30% occurring once.

This chain links TRBV19 with TRBJ2-5; D is unresolved. Sequencing input: tumor tissue. The sequence came from a female donor with papillary thyroid cancer or a benign thyroid nodule (not recorded which). Some clones in this sample may be carry-over from other donors' samples. CDR3 loop: CASSTAAGETQYF. CDR3 nucleotides: TGTGCCAGTAGTACCGCGGCCGGGGAGACCCAGTACTTC.